The 32 T cell receptor beta chains given below trace back to one sample, sequenced in a study of identical twins. TCRdb re-called the 5' RACE reads with MiXCR, one entry per CDR3 protein. The table records fewer than 550,000 distinct CDR3 sequences, roughly 15% of them present only once. This sample was shared with a second study, whose subject was yellow fever vaccine responses in identical twins.

Sequencing input: CD4+ T cells sorted from blood. Source of these receptors: a woman aged 18-29 years in good health.

The DNA for the CDR3 is TGCGCCAGCAGCCAAGATCGTCGGCCAGGGTATTACAATGAGCAGTTCTTC. Protein sequence: CASSQDRRPGYYNEQFF. The gene calls are TRBV4-1 and TRBJ2-1; tentative D call: TRBD1 (5 bases). V gave up 0 bases and J gave up 4 bases, with 16 bases separating them. CDR3 length: 17 amino acids. Germline CDR1 is MGHRA and CDR2 is YSYEKL.

The V and J genes are TRBV2 and TRBJ2-1; D is tentatively TRBD1 or TRBD2 (5 bases each). Per the germline V gene, CDR1 is SNHLY and CDR2 is FYNNEI. The V end lost 7 bases, the J end lost 4 bases, and 14 bases lay between the germline ends. CDR3 size: 14 residues. CDR3: CASKRADKYNEQFF. In DNA, the CDR3 is TGTGCCAGCAAGAGAGCGGACAAATACAATGAGCAGTTCTTC.

This sequence joins TRBV7-2 and TRBJ2-1, with no clear D. This CDR3 has 14 amino acids. Germline V CDR1 and CDR2: SGHTA, FQGNSA. The V end lost 2 bases, the J end lost 5 bases, and 10 bases lay between the germline ends. CDR3 loop: CASSLTGWDNEQFF. The CDR3 DNA reads TGTGCCAGCAGCTTAACTGGGTGGGACAATGAGCAGTTCTTC.

CDR3 DNA: TGCAGCGTTGCACAGGGGGCTGGTGAAGCTTTCTTT. Translating gives CSVAQGAGEAFF. The chain couples TRBV29-1 to TRBJ1-1; 9 bases match TRBD1. The V and J ends lost 4 bases and 7 bases, in that order; junction bases with no gene match: 4. There are 12 residues in the CDR3. From germline, CDR1 is SQVTM and CDR2 ANQGSEA. The variable domain in full, completed from reference TRBV29-1 and TRBJ1-1, reads SAVISQKPSRDICQRGTSLTIQCQVDSQVTMMFWYRQQPGQSLTLIATANQGSEATYESGFVIDKFPISRPNLTFSTLTVSNMSPEDSSIYLCSVAQGAGEAFFGQGTRLTVV.

The gene calls are TRBV14 and TRBJ1-6, with 9 nucleotides matching TRBD1. The germline gives CDR1 SGHDN, CDR2 FVKESK. V lost 3 bases to trimming and J lost 9 bases; unmatched junction nucleotides: 9. This CDR3 has 16 residues. The chain's CDR3 is CASSHRRQGVSSPLHF. The CDR3 DNA reads TGTGCCAGCAGCCACCGACGACAGGGGGTTTCTTCACCCCTCCACTTT. Combining the CDR3 with reference TRBV14 and TRBJ1-6 gives the whole variable domain EAGVTQFPSHSVIEKGQTVTLRCDPISGHDNLYWYRRVMGKEIKFLLHFVKESKQDESGMPNNRFLAERTGGTYSTLKVQPAELEDSGVYFCASSHRRQGVSSPLHFGNGTRLTVT.

This clonotype was counted a few times. The J gene is TRBJ2-4, the V gene TRBV12-3 or TRBV12-4; D not certain. V gave up 6 bases and J gave up 0 bases, with 12 bases separating them. CDR3 length: 15 residues. The CDR3 DNA sequence: TGTGCCAGCAGCCCGTCGGGTAAAGCCAAAAACATTCAGTACTTC. Translation: CASSPSGKAKNIQYF.

This clonotype was seen only a few times. V is TRBV5-1 and J is TRBJ2-3; D uncertain. The CDR3 contains 15 residues. The germline gives CDR1 SGHRS, CDR2 YFSETQ. V was shortened by 5 bases and J by 6 bases, with 19 bases between the two germline ends. The DNA for the CDR3 is TGCGCCAGCAGTCCAGCAAGCCTTGACCGTGATACGCAGTATTTT. Protein: CASSPASLDRDTQYF.

In its sample, this clonotype was seen a few times. This chain connects TRBV18 to TRBJ2-2; D is uncertain. The CDR3 loop spans 15 amino acids. V lost 0 bases and J lost 7, with 12 bases in between. Germline V gives CDR1 KGHSH, CDR2 LQKENI. CDR3 coding DNA: TGTGCCAGCTCACCACCCCCGAAGGATCACGGGGAGCTGTTTTTT. As protein: CASSPPPKDHGELFF.

For the CDR3, the DNA is TGCAGTGCTAGAGATGAGGTCACCGGGTGGTACAATGAGCAGTTCTTC. The encoded protein is CSARDEVTGWYNEQFF. This chain joins TRBV20-1 and TRBJ2-1, with D hard to call. This CDR3 region has 16 residues. Trimming left V 0 bases short and J 4 bases short, with 16 bases between. Germline CDR1 DFQATT, CDR2 SNEGSKA (reference sequence).

The DNA of the CDR3 is TGTGCCAGCAGTTCTCGGCGGAACTATGGCTACACCTTC. Its protein product is CASSSRRNYGYTF. The rearrangement links TRBV27 to TRBJ1-2; D is unclear. There are 13 residues in the CDR3. Germline CDR1 MNHEY, CDR2 SMNVEV (reference sequence). Trimming shortened V by 4 bases and J by 2 bases, and 8 bases separated the two germline ends.

In this sample, this clonotype turned up a few times. The chain has TRBV10-3 and TRBJ1-5; the match to TRBD1 covers 7 bases. The CDR3 is made up of 14 amino acids. Germline CDR1 ENHRY, CDR2 SYGVKD. V was clipped by 2 bases and J by 4 bases; unmatched bases: 2. The CDR3 DNA follows: TGTGCCATCAGTGAGCGGGACAGTAATCAGCCCCAGCATTTT. The encoded protein is CAISERDSNQPQHF.

V and J are TRBV20-1 and TRBJ1-5, with 7 bases matching TRBD1. Losses at the gene ends were 1 base for V and 1 base for J; bases not matched to a gene: 7. The CDR3 spans 16 residues. Germline CDR1 reads DFQATT; CDR2 reads SNEGSKA (reference sequence). The CDR3 nucleotides are TGCAGTGCTAGAGCCGGGACAGAGGGCAGCAATCAGCCCCAGCATTTT. This gives the protein CSARAGTEGSNQPQHF.

The V and J genes are TRBV11-3 and TRBJ2-5; 13 bases line up with TRBD2. This CDR3 has 15 residues. Germline V gene sequence: CDR1 SGHNT, CDR2 YENEEA. V dropped 5 bases and J dropped 5; count of bases not matched to a gene: 5. This CDR3 is CASSIGTSGKETQYF. CDR3 bases: TGTGCCAGCAGCATAGGGACTAGCGGGAAGGAGACCCAGTACTTC. The full variable domain, rest sourced from reference TRBV11-3 and TRBJ2-5, is EAGVVQSPRYKIIEKKQPVAFWCNPISGHNTLYWYLQNLGQGPELLIRYENEEAVDDSQLPKDRFSAERLKGVDSTLKIQPAELGDSAVYLCASSIGTSGKETQYFGPGTRLLVL.

This clonotype has only a few counts. The chain is built from TRBV5-1 and TRBJ2-5; D gene unclear. The germline V gene encodes CDR1 SGHRS and CDR2 YFSETQ. Trimming took 1 base from V and 1 from J, leaving 11 bases between them. The CDR3 spans 15 residues. CDR3 DNA sequence: TGCGCCAGCAGCTTGATTATGGCAGTCCAAGAGACCCAGTACTTC. Amino acids: CASSLIMAVQETQYF.

This clonotype has a handful of counts. The genes are TRBV24-1 and TRBJ2-3; 9 positions agree with TRBD1. CDR1 is KGHDR, CDR2 SFDVKD, per germline. V was clipped by 7 bases and J by 5 bases; unmatched bases: 3. The CDR3 sequence is 13 residues long. The CDR3 DNA is TGTGCCACCAGCGGACAGGGGATAGATACGCAGTATTTT. Translating it yields CATSGQGIDTQYF.

This clonotype was seen a few times. J is TRBJ2-1 and V is TRBV28, with TRBD2 identical over 14 bases. CDR3 length: 17 residues. Per germline, CDR1 MDHEN and CDR2 SYDVKM. The ends lost 2 bases at V and 12 bases at J; junction bases unmatched: 12. CDR3 coding DNA: TGTGCCAGCAGTTTAACCCCGACTAGCGGGGGGGGAAGGGGGCAGTTCTTC. Translated: CASSLTPTSGGGRGQFF.

This clonotype was counted between two and nine times. This chain links TRBV27 with TRBJ2-4; 15 bases align to TRBD2. CDR1 and CDR2 (germline): MNHEY, SMNVEV (reference sequence). CDR3 size: 16 residues. J gave up 6 bases and V 5 bases, and 5 bases lay outside the gene matches. In DNA form, the CDR3 reads TGTGCCAGCAGTCCCGGGACTAGCGGGGGGTCAAACATTCAGTACTTC. It specifies CASSPGTSGGSNIQYF.

The gene calls are TRBV20-1 and TRBJ2-3; TRBD1 matches at 9 bases. Per the germline V gene, CDR1 is DFQATT and CDR2 is SNEGSKA (reference sequence). The ends lost 6 bases at V and 5 bases at J; junction bases unmatched: 9. CDR3 size: 14 residues. As DNA, the CDR3 is TGCAGTGCAGCACCGGGACAGGGACGAGATACGCAGTATTTT. Amino acids: CSAAPGQGRDTQYF.

In its sample, this clonotype was seen a few times. The rearrangement links TRBV7-9 to TRBJ2-3; 7 nucleotides align to TRBD2. V trimming: 5 bases; J trimming: 4 bases; junction bases outside the gene matches: 15. Germline V gene data show CDR1 as SEHNR and CDR2 as FQNEAQ (reference sequence). This CDR3 has 17 residues. CDR3 coding DNA: TGTGCCAGCAGCCCCCGCCCGAGAAGCGGGGCCCCAGATACGCAGTATTTT. Translation gives CASSPRPRSGAPDTQYF.

In this sample, this clonotype turned up many times. The chain is built from TRBV5-1 and TRBJ1-2; 7 bases are a match to TRBD1. The junction had 3 bases not matched to a gene; V was cut back by 1 base and J by 6 bases. The CDR3 extends over 13 amino acids. CDR1 and CDR2 (germline): SGHRS, YFSETQ. CDR3 in DNA: TGCGCCAGCAGCTTGAACAGGGGAGATGGCTACACCTTC. Translating it yields CASSLNRGDGYTF.

Only a few counts were recorded for this clonotype. The chain uses TRBV20-1 and TRBJ2-1; 11 bases line up with TRBD2. The CDR3 is made up of 12 amino acids. Germline loops: CDR1 DFQATT, CDR2 SNEGSKA (reference sequence). V trimming: 6 bases; J trimming: 8 bases; junction bases outside the gene matches: 3. The CDR3 nucleotides are TGCAGTGCCCCGACTAGCGGGGATGAGCAGTTCTTC. The encoded protein is CSAPTSGDEQFF.

This clonotype was counted between two and nine times. This rearrangement joins TRBV5-1 to TRBJ2-7; D is possibly TRBD1 or TRBD2 (5 bases each). The germline CDR1 and CDR2 sequences are SGHRS and YFSETQ. Between the trimmed V and J ends, which lost 5 bases and 0 bases, there was a span of 18 bases. The CDR3 extends over 16 amino acids. The CDR3 region has the DNA TGCGCCAGCAGTATACTCACCGGGGCGAGCTCCTACGAGCAGTACTTC. Protein sequence: CASSILTGASSYEQYF.

This clonotype was seen only a few times. The chain joins TRBV7-7 to TRBJ2-7, with a possible D match to TRBD2 (6 bases). The V gene's germline CDR1 is SSHAT and CDR2 FNYEAQ (reference sequence). The CDR3 is made up of 15 amino acids. With 1 base removed from V and 2 bases from J, the gap between germline ends came to 12 bases. The CDR3 loop reads CASSLDSGEAYEQYF. DNA for the CDR3: TGTGCCAGCAGCTTAGACTCGGGAGAAGCCTACGAGCAGTACTTC. Looking up the rest from reference TRBV7-7 and TRBJ2-7 gives the full variable domain: GAGVSQSPRYKVTKRGQDVTLRCDPISSHATLYWYQQALGQGPEFLTYFNYEAQPDKSGLPSDRFSAERPEGSISTLTIQRTEQRDSAMYRCASSLDSGEAYEQYFGPGTRLTVT.

The rearrangement links TRBV15 to TRBJ2-4; 7 positions agree with TRBD2. The CDR3 spans 15 residues. With V trimmed by 6 bases and J by 0 bases, 5 bases remained unmatched. Germline-derived CDR1 and CDR2 are LNHNV and YYDKDF (reference sequence). CDR3 region: CATRGGDPAKNIQYF. The CDR3 region has the DNA TGTGCCACCAGGGGGGGGGACCCAGCCAAAAACATTCAGTACTTC.

This clonotype was found a few times. The V call is TRBV24-1, the J call TRBJ2-1; 10 bases are a match to TRBD2. Trimming removed 4 bases from V and 6 bases from J; junction bases left unmatched: 5. This CDR3 is built from 15 residues. Germline V gives CDR1 KGHDR, CDR2 SFDVKD. CDR3 bases: TGTGCCACCAGTGAAACAACTAGCGGGACCAATGAGCAGTTCTTC. It translates to CATSETTSGTNEQFF.

This sequence joins TRBV12-3 or TRBV12-4 and TRBJ2-7; D unresolved. With 4 bases removed from V and 1 base from J, the gap between germline ends came to 5 bases. The CDR3 runs to 12 residues. In DNA, the CDR3 is TGTGCCAGCAGTTACCAATCCTACGAGCAGTACTTC. Translation: CASSYQSYEQYF.

This clonotype was seen repeatedly, ten times or more. This rearrangement joins TRBV10-3 to TRBJ2-1, with 9 positions matching TRBD1. The J segment lost 10 bases and the V segment lost 8 bases, leaving 9 bases of the junction unmatched. The germline gives CDR1 ENHRY, CDR2 SYGVKD. This CDR3 has 13 amino acids. CDR3 nucleotides: TGTGCCATCGGGGGGACAGGGTCCTCGGAGCAGTTCTTC. Encoded protein: CAIGGTGSSEQFF.

The chain combines TRBV6-1 with TRBJ2-2; 13 bases agree with TRBD2. The length of the CDR3 is 17 residues. CDR1 MNHNS and CDR2 SASEGT come from the germline V gene. V gave up 6 bases and J gave up 4 bases; unmatched junction bases: 8. The chain's CDR3 is CASSLLAGGRGTGELFF. The CDR3 DNA reads as TGTGCCAGCAGCCTACTAGCGGGAGGGCGGGGCACCGGGGAGCTGTTTTTT.

J is TRBJ2-7 and V is TRBV5-1; 15 bases fit TRBD2. CDR1 and CDR2 (germline): SGHRS, YFSETQ. Unmatched junction bases numbered 11, after V lost 0 bases and J lost 7 bases. This CDR3 has 18 amino acids. The CDR3 sequence is CASSLVVGTGTSGREQYF. The DNA for the CDR3 is TGCGCCAGCAGCTTGGTGGTTGGCACCGGGACTAGCGGGAGGGAGCAGTACTTC.

The table lists this clonotype with a few counts. The chain recombines TRBV12-3 or TRBV12-4 with TRBJ2-3, with D possibly TRBD2 on 5 matching bases. The CDR3 extends over 14 amino acids. V dropped 6 bases and J dropped 0 bases, with 10 bases sitting between them. The CDR3 is CASSGLESTDTQYF. CDR3 sequence (DNA): TGTGCCAGCAGCGGACTGGAGAGCACAGATACGCAGTATTTT.

V is TRBV10-3 and J is TRBJ2-1; tentatively, D is TRBD2 (6 bases). This CDR3 contains 14 residues. Deletions cut 10 bases from V and 9 bases from J, with 22 bases between. Germline CDR1 reads ENHRY; CDR2 reads SYGVKD. The CDR3: CATTPDTLAGEQFF. In DNA, the CDR3 is TGTGCCACGACCCCGGATACACTAGCCGGTGAGCAGTTCTTC.

The chain joins TRBV4-1 to TRBJ2-5; D is uncertain. Germline values: CDR1 MGHRA, CDR2 YSYEKL. The CDR3 totals 15 residues. V was pared by 1 base and J by 4 bases, with 13 bases between. The CDR3 region is CASSQGLGRGETQYF. As DNA, the CDR3 is TGCGCCAGCAGCCAAGGTCTGGGCCGTGGAGAGACCCAGTACTTC.